This entry concerns a single TCR beta chain. Its binding antigen is unknown. No much larger clone is present one base from it, and per-base qualities are unavailable. This record comes from a study of blood T cell repertoires in COVID-19 (dated by TCRdb to the early 2020s). Some background on the complete study: Samples from collaborators originated in the United States, Italy and Spain and spanned both the acute and convalescent phases of COVID-19. The material from the prospective study consisted of cDNA or gDNA derived from T cells, B-cell-depleted T cells, or PBMCs. Deeply sampled blood TCRbeta repertoires from subjects exposed to, actively infected with, or recovered from COVID-19 were included in the dataset. The repertoires were released in a freely available public database meant as a resource for research on the immune response to SARS-CoV-2. The samples were drawn from the first 160 participants of the ongoing ImmuneRACE study and from 950 to 1,500 subjects provided by 6 global collaborators. A de-identified subject ID, COVID-19 status, age in years and sex were almost always included in the sample metadata. Where HLA class I and class II types were available, the types were taken from metadata supplied by the sample provider, not from assay-based typing.

Samples from volunteer blood donors who had recovered from COVID-19 were contributed by a second Seattle source. Each collaborating institution followed its own protocols to collect whole blood in K2EDTA tubes. For TCRbeta analysis, collaborators shipped samples in one of three forms: frozen whole blood, isolated PBMCs, or DNA extracted from either of those sample types. TCRbeta CDR3 regions were amplified from genomic DNA by means of the immunoSEQ Assay, a bias-controlled multiplex PCR. In the original analysis: Nucleated cell counts per sample were estimated from amplification of reference gene primers within the assay. To quantify the absolute abundance of each unique TCRbeta CDR3 rearrangement, sequence reads were collapsed and filtered. For each sample, productive Simpson clonality was calculated as the square root of Simpson's diversity index across productive rearrangements. This is the immuneACCESS table as TCRdb keeps it, with only in-frame sequences that have V and J called. A part of the clones is gone; compared with another copy, unresolved V genes explain less than half, and the rest is unexplained. V and J calls and clone size come straight from that table; D and trimming were deduced from the DNA. The sample table shows under 250,000 clones, and roughly 84% are seen once. The ten largest clones add up to 3% to 3.5% of the sample.

The CDR3 sequence holds 15 residues, the cysteine and phenylalanine included. The only DNA kept is the CDR3, 45 bases in frame from the first base. Unmatched junction bases come to 6, with V trimmed by 4 bases and J by 4 bases. As encoded in the germline V gene (reference sequence), CDR1 is SEHNR while CDR2 is FQNEAQ. The study at large found these results: Clinical and demographic metadata were provided uncurated, with the amount varying by source and participant.

The TCR comes from a woman in her thirties who had recovered from COVID-19. The chain couples TRBV7-9 to TRBJ2-1; 8 of the junction bases match TRBD2. Sequencing used peripheral blood. The CDR3 corresponds to CASSSTSEEYNEQFF. The nucleotide sequence reads as follows: TGTGCCAGCAGCTCGACTAGCGAGGAATACAATGAGCAGTTCTTC.